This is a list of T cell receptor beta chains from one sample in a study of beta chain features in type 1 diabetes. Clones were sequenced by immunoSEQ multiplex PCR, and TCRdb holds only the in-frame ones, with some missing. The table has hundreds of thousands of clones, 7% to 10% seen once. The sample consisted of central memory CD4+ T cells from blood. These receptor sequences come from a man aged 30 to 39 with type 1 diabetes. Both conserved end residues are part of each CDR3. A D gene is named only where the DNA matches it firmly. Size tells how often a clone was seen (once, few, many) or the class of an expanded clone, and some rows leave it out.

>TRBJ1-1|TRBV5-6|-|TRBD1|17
TGTGCCAGCAGCTTGAGGGACAGGAGGTCCCTGAACACTGAAGCTTTCTTT
CASSLRDRRSLNTEAFF
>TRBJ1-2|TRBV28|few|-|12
TGTGCCAGCAGTCAACAGAACTATGGCTACACCTTC
CASSQQNYGYTF
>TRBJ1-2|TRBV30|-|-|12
TGTGCCTGGAGTGAGGGAAACTATGGCTACACCTTC
CAWSEGNYGYTF
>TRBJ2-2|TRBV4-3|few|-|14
TGCGCCAGCAGCCAATCTTTCCCTGCCGGGGAGCTGTTTTTT
CASSQSFPAGELFF
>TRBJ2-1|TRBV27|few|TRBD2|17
TGTGCCAGCAGTACGACCCGGACTAGCGGCTCCTACAATGAGCAGTTCTTC
CASSTTRTSGSYNEQFF
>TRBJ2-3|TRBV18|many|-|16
TGTGCCAGCTCGACCGGGACGGTCCCTAGCACAGATACGCAGTATTTT
CASSTGTVPSTDTQYF
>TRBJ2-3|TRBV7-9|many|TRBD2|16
TGTGCCAGCAGCCAACGACTAGCGGGGGGTGCCGATACGCAGTATTTT
CASSQRLAGGADTQYF
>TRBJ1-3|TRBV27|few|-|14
TGTGCCAGCAGTTTTACAGGGACTGGAAACACCATATATTTT
CASSFTGTGNTIYF
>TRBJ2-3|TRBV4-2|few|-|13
TGTGCCAGCAGCCCCTCGTCCCGAGGTACGCAGTATTTT
CASSPSSRGTQYF
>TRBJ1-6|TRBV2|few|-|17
TGTGCCAGCAGCCCCTTAAGGGGGTCGGGGAGCAATTCACCCCTCCACTTT
CASSPLRGSGSNSPLHF
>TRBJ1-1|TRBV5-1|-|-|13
TGCGCCAGCAGGGCAGAGATGAACACTGAAGCTTTCTTT
CASRAEMNTEAFF
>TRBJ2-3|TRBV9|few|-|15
TGTGCCAGCAGCGTCCTTAGCGGTCCTACAGATACGCAGTATTTT
CASSVLSGPTDTQYF
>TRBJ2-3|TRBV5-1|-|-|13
TGCGCCAGCAGCCCGGCGAGGGGGAACACGCAGTATTTT
CASSPARGNTQYF
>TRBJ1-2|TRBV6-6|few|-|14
TGTGCCAGCAGCTACGGTCTCGGTAGGGATGGCTACACCTTC
CASSYGLGRDGYTF
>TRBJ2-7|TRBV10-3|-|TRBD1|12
TGTGCCATAGGGACAGGGGGGTACGAGCAGTACTTC
CAIGTGGYEQYF
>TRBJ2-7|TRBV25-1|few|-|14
TGTGCCAGCTCGGTATCGGCCGGAACCTACGAGCAGTACTTC
CASSVSAGTYEQYF
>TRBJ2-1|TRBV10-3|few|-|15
TGTGCCATCAGTGACGACAGGCCCTCCTACAATGAGCAGTTCTTC
CAISDDRPSYNEQFF
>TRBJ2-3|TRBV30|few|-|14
TGTGCCTGGAGTCGGGACTTTTCCACAGATACGCAGTATTTT
CAWSRDFSTDTQYF
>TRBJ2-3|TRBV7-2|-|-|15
TGTGCCAGCAGCTTAGGCCTGGGGTATCCAGATACGCAGTATTTT
CASSLGLGYPDTQYF
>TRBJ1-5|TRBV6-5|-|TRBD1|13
TGTGCCAGCCGGACAGGGGGCAATCAGCCCCAGCATTTT
CASRTGGNQPQHF
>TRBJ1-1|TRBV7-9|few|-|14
TGTGCCAGCAGCTTCGGTGGGGCAAACACTGAAGCTTTCTTT
CASSFGGANTEAFF
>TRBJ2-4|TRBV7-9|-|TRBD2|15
TGTGCCAGCAGCTTAGGAGCGGGGGGCGGCAACATTCAGTACTTC
CASSLGAGGGNIQYF
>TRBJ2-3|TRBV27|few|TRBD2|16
TGTGCCAGCAGTCAGTCCCTAGCGGCCAGCACAGATACGCAGTATTTT
CASSQSLAASTDTQYF
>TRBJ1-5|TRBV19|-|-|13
TGTGCCAGTAGCCTACAAGGGGACCAGCCCCAGCATTTT
CASSLQGDQPQHF
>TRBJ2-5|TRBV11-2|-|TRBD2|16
TGTGCCAGCAGCCCCCAACTAGCGGGGGGGCCCGAGACCCAGTACTTC
CASSPQLAGGPETQYF
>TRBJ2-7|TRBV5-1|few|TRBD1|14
TGCGCCAGCAGCGGGACAGGGGCGATCTACGAGCAGTACTTC
CASSGTGAIYEQYF
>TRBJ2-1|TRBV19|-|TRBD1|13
TGTGCCAGTAGGGGGACAGGGCGGAATGAGCAGTTCTTC
CASRGTGRNEQFF
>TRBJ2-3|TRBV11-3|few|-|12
TGTGCCAGCAGCTTGAGTCCGGATACGCAGTATTTT
CASSLSPDTQYF
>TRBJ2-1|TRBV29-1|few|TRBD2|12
TGCAGCGTTGGGAGGCGGGGGAGAGAGCAGTTCTTC
CSVGRRGREQFF
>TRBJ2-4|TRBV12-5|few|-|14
TGTGCTAGTGGTTTGGGGGACTTTACAAACATTCAGTACTTC
CASGLGDFTNIQYF
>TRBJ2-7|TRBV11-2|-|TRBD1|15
TGTGCCAGCAGCTTATGGGGACAGGGGTCCTACGAGCAGTACTTC
CASSLWGQGSYEQYF
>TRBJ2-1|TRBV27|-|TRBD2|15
TGTGCCAGCAGACAACTAGCGGGGGGGATCAATGAGCAGTTCTTC
CASRQLAGGINEQFF
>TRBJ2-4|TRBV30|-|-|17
TGTGCCTGGAGTGACGCCCCGCTAGGGGGAGCCAAAAACATTCAGTACTTC
CAWSDAPLGGAKNIQYF
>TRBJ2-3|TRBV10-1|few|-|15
TGCGCCAGCAGTGACGGACTAACAGGCACAGATACGCAGTATTTT
CASSDGLTGTDTQYF
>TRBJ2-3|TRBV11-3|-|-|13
TGTGCCAGCAGCCGGGACACCACAGATACGCAGTATTTT
CASSRDTTDTQYF
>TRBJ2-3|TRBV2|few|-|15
TGTGCCAGCAGTGATCGGGGGGCGCATCAAGATACGCAGTATTTT
CASSDRGAHQDTQYF
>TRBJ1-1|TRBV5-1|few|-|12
TGCGCCAGCAGCTGGGACGCCACTGAAGCTTTCTTT
CASSWDATEAFF
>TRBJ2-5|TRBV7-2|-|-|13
TGTGCCAGCAGCTCTGGCGCCTCAGAGACCCAGTACTTC
CASSSGASETQYF
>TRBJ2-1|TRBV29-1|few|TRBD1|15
TGCAGCGTTGAAGATCGCACAGGGGCCCCTAATGCGCAGTTCTTC
CSVEDRTGAPNAQFF
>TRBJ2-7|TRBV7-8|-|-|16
TGTGCCAGCAGCTTAGCTGTTGGGAGAAGCTCCTACGAGCAGTACTTC
CASSLAVGRSSYEQYF
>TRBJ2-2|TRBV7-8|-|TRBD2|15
TGTGCCAGTTTTGCCGCGGGGGGGAACACCGGGGAGCTGTTTTTT
CASFAAGGNTGELFF